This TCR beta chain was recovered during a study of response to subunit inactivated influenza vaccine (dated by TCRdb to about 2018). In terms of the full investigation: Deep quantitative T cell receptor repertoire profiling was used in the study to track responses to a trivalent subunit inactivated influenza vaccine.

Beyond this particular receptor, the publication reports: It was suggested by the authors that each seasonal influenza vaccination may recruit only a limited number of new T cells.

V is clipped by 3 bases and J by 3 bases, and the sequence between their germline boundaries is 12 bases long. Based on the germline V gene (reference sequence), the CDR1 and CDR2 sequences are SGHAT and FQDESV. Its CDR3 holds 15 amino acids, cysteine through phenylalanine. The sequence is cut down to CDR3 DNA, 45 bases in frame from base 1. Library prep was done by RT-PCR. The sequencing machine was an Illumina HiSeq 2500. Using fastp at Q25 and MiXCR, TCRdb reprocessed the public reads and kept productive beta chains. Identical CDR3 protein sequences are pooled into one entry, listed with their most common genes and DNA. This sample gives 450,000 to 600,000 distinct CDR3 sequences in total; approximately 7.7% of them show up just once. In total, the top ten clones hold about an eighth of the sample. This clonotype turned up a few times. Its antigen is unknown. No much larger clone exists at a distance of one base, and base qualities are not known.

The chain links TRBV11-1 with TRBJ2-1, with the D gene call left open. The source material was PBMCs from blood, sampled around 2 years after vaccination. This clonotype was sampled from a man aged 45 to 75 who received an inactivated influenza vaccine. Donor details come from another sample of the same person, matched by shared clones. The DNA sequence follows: TGTGCCAGCAGCTTCAATGGAGCCCTCTACAATGAGCAGTTCTTC. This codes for CASSFNGALYNEQFF.